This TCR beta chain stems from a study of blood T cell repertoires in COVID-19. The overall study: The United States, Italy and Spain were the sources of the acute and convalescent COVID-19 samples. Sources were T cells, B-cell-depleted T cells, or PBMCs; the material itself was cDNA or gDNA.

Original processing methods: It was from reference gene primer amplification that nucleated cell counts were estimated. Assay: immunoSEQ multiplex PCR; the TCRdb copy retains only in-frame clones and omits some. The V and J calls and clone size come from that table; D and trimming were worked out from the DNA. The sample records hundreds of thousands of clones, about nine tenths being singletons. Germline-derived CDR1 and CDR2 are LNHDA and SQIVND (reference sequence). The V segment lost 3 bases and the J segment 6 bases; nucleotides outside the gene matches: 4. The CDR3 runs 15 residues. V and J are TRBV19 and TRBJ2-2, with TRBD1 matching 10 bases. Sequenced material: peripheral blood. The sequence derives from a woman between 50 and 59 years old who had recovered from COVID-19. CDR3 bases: TGTGCCAGTAGTATGGGACAGGGGTTTGCCGGGGAGCTGTTTTTT. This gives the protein CASSMGQGFAGELFF.